This T cell receptor beta chain was sequenced during a study of shared clonotypes between healthy human individuals. Germline CDR1 and CDR2: SNHLY and FYNNEI. V was pared by 3 bases and J by 2 bases, with 2 bases of the junction left unmatched. The CDR3 has 14 amino acids. Both subsets, CD45RA+ naive and CD45RA-negative memory, were split from the CD4+ cells. The assay was immunoSEQ multiplex PCR, and TCRdb's table has in-frame clones only and misses some. The sample holds roughly 1,000,000 clones, around 78% seen once. The table lists this clone with many counts. Other nucleotide sequences in the sample specify the same CDR3.

This chain uses TRBV2 with TRBJ1-2, with 8 bases identical to TRBD1. The receptor was isolated from a man aged 18 to 29 in good health. Some clones in this sample may be carry-over from other donors' samples. The sequencing input was memory CD4+ T cells from PBMCs. Regarding subset: CD45RA-negative fraction. CDR3 protein: CASSERQGNYGYTF. As DNA, the CDR3 is TGTGCCAGCAGTGAGAGACAGGGGAACTATGGCTACACCTTC.